This T cell receptor (beta chain) was identified during a study of T cells in localized non-small cell lung cancer. Only one count was recorded for this clone. Its antigen is still unknown. Sequencing used immunoSEQ multiplex PCR; TCRdb keeps in-frame clones, though not all of them. The sample gives about 20,000 clones, roughly 84% of which show up once; roughly 4.9% is in the top ten. In germline, CDR1 is MGHRA, CDR2 YSYEKL. The CDR3 runs 13 residues. Between the trimmed V and J ends, which lost 1 base and 4 bases, there was a span of 7 bases. Study findings and constraints: Sequencing covered just one tumor region, so heterogeneity cannot be ruled out. Those with higher blood T cell density had longer overall survival. Adjacent uninvolved lung had the highest clonality, suggesting focused antigen responses.

J is TRBJ1-1 and V is TRBV4-1; D is ambiguous. Source: peripheral blood, taken before any cancer treatment. The receptor comes from a man aged 40 to 70 with stage I lung adenocarcinoma. CDR3 nucleotides: TGCGCCAGCAGCCAAGGTGATAGCACTGAAGCTTTCTTT. Protein product: CASSQGDSTEAFF.